Shown below are 11 T cell receptor beta chains from a single sample sequenced in a study of cytomegalovirus exposure and HLA in healthy donors (dated by TCRdb to about 2017). To prepare the library, the immunoSEQ multiplex PCR assay was applied. What TCRdb holds here is the immuneACCESS table cut down to in-frame rearrangements. Part of the clones is not present; checked against another copy, under half of the missing clones reflect an unresolved V gene, and the others are unexplained. For this sample there are about 120,000 clones; roughly 90% appear just once. The top ten clonotypes cover 2% of the sample. Input material: PBMCs. These receptors were collected from a woman between 18 and 30 years old in good health and CMV-seronegative.

The chain links TRBV7-2 to TRBJ1-3, with 7 bases aligning to TRBD1. This CDR3 spans 15 amino acids. The germline CDR1 and CDR2 sequences are SGHTA and FQGNSA. V trimming: 5 bases; J trimming: 8 bases; junction bases outside the gene matches: 12. The CDR3 region is CASSPLADRAHTIYF. The DNA of the CDR3 is TGTGCCAGCAGCCCGCTCGCCGACAGGGCACACACCATATATTTT.

The chain carries TRBV4-1 and TRBJ2-5; a weak D match, TRBD2 (5 bases). The CDR3 loop spans 14 amino acids. Germline values: CDR1 MGHRA, CDR2 YSYEKL. V gave up 5 bases and J gave up 2 bases, with 12 bases separating them. The CDR3, as DNA: TGCGCCAGCAGCGGCGGACTGTTACAAGAGACCCAGTACTTC. The encoded protein is CASSGGLLQETQYF.

This chain uses TRBV10-3 with TRBJ2-1; 10 bases fit TRBD1. V lost 5 bases and J lost 7; bases outside the gene matches: 5. The CDR3 consists of 14 residues. Germline CDR1 and CDR2: ENHRY and SYGVKD. CDR3: CAISLTGGLNEQFF. CDR3 coding DNA: TGTGCCATCAGTCTGACAGGGGGCTTGAATGAGCAGTTCTTC.

V and J are TRBV6-5 and TRBJ1-3; D call uncertain. The CDR3 runs to 15 residues. Trimming took 4 bases from V and 0 from J, leaving 10 bases between them. Germline V lookup: CDR1 MNHEY, CDR2 SVGAGI. This chain's CDR3 is CASSSTLVSGNTIYF. CDR3 in DNA: TGTGCCAGCAGTTCGACACTAGTCTCTGGAAACACCATATATTTT.

This clone came up once. J is TRBJ1-1 and V is TRBV5-1; D gene unclear. Per the germline V gene, CDR1 is SGHRS and CDR2 is YFSETQ. The CDR3 totals 15 residues. Between the trimmed V and J ends, which lost 1 base and 1 base, there was a span of 11 bases. The CDR3 nucleotides read TGCGCCAGCAGCTTGTCTGGATCGGGGAACACTGAAGCTTTCTTT. Amino acid sequence: CASSLSGSGNTEAFF.

The chain is built from TRBV20-1 and TRBJ2-1; D possibly corresponds to TRBD2 (5 bases). This CDR3 is built from 11 residues. Trimming left V 5 bases short and J 6 bases short, with 8 bases between. Germline CDR1 reads DFQATT; CDR2 reads SNEGSKA (reference sequence). The CDR3 nucleotides are TGCAGTGCTCCAACTAGCAATGAGCAGTTCTTC. Its translation is CSAPTSNEQFF.

This chain connects TRBV5-1 to TRBJ1-4, with D possibly matching TRBD1 (5 bases). The length of the CDR3 is 15 residues. Between the trimmed V and J ends, which lost 4 bases and 7 bases, there was a span of 17 bases. Per germline, CDR1 SGHRS and CDR2 YFSETQ. The CDR3 protein is CASSTTAGSGEKLFF. As DNA, the CDR3 is TGCGCCAGCAGCACGACAGCAGGTTCTGGTGAAAAACTGTTTTTT.

V is TRBV28 and J is TRBJ2-7; 8 bases align to TRBD2. Germline-derived CDR1 and CDR2 are MDHEN and SYDVKM. The CDR3 loop spans 15 amino acids. V lost 5 bases, J lost 2 bases, and 8 bases stayed unmatched. CDR3 sequence: CASSTPGGRPYEQYF. CDR3 sequence (DNA): TGTGCCAGCAGTACCCCGGGCGGGAGGCCCTACGAGCAGTACTTC.

The J gene is TRBJ2-3, the V gene TRBV7-8; 10 bases align to TRBD2. The junction had 4 bases not matched to a gene; V was cut back by 4 bases and J by 3 bases. CDR1 and CDR2 (germline): SGHVS, FQNEAQ. The length of the CDR3 is 15 residues. CDR3 region: CASSYLAGETDTQYF. CDR3 DNA sequence: TGTGCCAGCAGCTATCTAGCGGGAGAGACAGATACGCAGTATTTT.

The gene calls are TRBV28 and TRBJ1-1; perhaps TRBD1 as D (6 bases). The CDR3 length is 11 residues. From germline, CDR1 is MDHEN and CDR2 SYDVKM. Deletions cut 2 bases from V and 8 bases from J, with 6 bases between. The CDR3 DNA reads TGTGCCAGCAGTTTAGGGACAGAAGCTTTCTTT. Protein: CASSLGTEAFF.

The chain employs TRBV7-9 and TRBJ2-3, with 8 bases lining up with TRBD1. V was pared by 2 bases and J by 0 bases, with 1 base of the junction left unmatched. The length of the CDR3 is 15 residues. CDR1 and CDR2 (germline): SEHNR, FQNEAQ (reference sequence). Here the CDR3 DNA reads TGTGCCAGCAGCTTAAGGACAGGGAGCACAGATACGCAGTATTTT. Amino acid sequence: CASSLRTGSTDTQYF.